Each of the 7 T cell receptor beta chains below was sequenced from the same sample in a study of cytomegalovirus exposure and HLA in healthy donors. It was with 60 Vbeta and 13 Jbeta primers that the PCR ran. Assay used: immunoSEQ multiplex PCR; TCRdb lists only in-frame clones, some missing. Its table records about 110,000 clones. Sequenced material: PBMCs. The receptors shown here come from a man aged 50 or older in good health and CMV-seronegative.

J is TRBJ2-7 and V is TRBV5-4; 10 nucleotides match TRBD2. The CDR3 sequence is 15 residues long. Germline V lookup: CDR1 SGHNT, CDR2 YYREEE (reference sequence). Trimming removed 6 bases from V and 2 bases from J; junction bases left unmatched: 8. This CDR3 is CASNSAGGYPYEQYF. In DNA form, the CDR3 reads TGTGCCAGCAACTCAGCGGGAGGGTATCCCTACGAGCAGTACTTC.

V gene TRBV7-2 combines with J gene TRBJ1-5, with TRBD1 matching 8 bases. Germline values: CDR1 SGHTA, CDR2 FQGNSA. J gave up 1 base and V 6 bases, and 5 bases lay outside the gene matches. There are 15 residues in the CDR3. The CDR3 loop reads CASSFTGGSNQPQHF. In DNA form, the CDR3 reads TGTGCCAGCAGTTTTACAGGGGGAAGCAATCAGCCCCAGCATTTT.

V is TRBV29-1 and J is TRBJ2-3; TRBD2 is a possible D gene (5 bases). The CDR3 length is 14 residues. V lost 3 bases and J 5 bases, leaving 15 bases between the germline ends. CDR1 and CDR2 from the germline V gene are SQVTM and ANQGSEA. CDR3 nucleotides: TGCAGCGTTGAGATTGGAGGAAAGGGAGATACGCAGTATTTT. Residues: CSVEIGGKGDTQYF.

The genes are TRBV15 and TRBJ1-1; D possibly corresponds to TRBD1 (5 bases). Germline V CDR1 and CDR2: LNHNV, YYDKDF (reference sequence). The germline V and J ends were trimmed by 6 bases and 1 base, with 12 bases remaining between them. CDR3 length: 14 residues. CDR3 nucleotides: TGTGCCACCAGTCGTGCACAGGCGAACACTGAAGCTTTCTTT. This gives the protein CATSRAQANTEAFF.

This rearrangement joins TRBV5-4 to TRBJ2-7, with 11 bases aligning to TRBD2. Germline V gene sequence: CDR1 SGHNT, CDR2 YYREEE (reference sequence). The length of the CDR3 is 15 residues. V lost 4 bases, J lost 0 bases, and 3 bases stayed unmatched. The chain's CDR3 is CASSTSGSFSYEQYF. Here the CDR3 DNA reads TGTGCCAGCAGCACTAGCGGGAGCTTCTCCTACGAGCAGTACTTC.

The V gene is TRBV14, the J gene TRBJ2-7; D is ambiguous. This CDR3 spans 16 amino acids. Trimming took off 4 bases at V and 1 base at J, with 17 bases between the two ends. Germline loops: CDR1 SGHDN, CDR2 FVKESK. CDR3 in amino acids: CASSRLETPRSYEQYF. The CDR3 DNA reads as TGTGCCAGCAGCCGACTGGAGACCCCTCGGTCCTACGAGCAGTACTTC.

The V call is TRBV4-1, the J call TRBJ1-5, with D perhaps matching TRBD1 (5 bases). V shed 4 bases and J shed 4 bases, with 14 bases lying between them. The germline gives CDR1 MGHRA, CDR2 YSYEKL. The CDR3 sequence is 15 residues long. The CDR3: CASSPVPTENQPQHF. CDR3 in DNA: TGCGCCAGCAGCCCCGTCCCGACAGAGAATCAGCCCCAGCATTTT.